This T cell receptor (beta chain) was found in a study of cytomegalovirus exposure and HLA in healthy donors listed by TCRdb under 2017. Broadly, across the study: In an earlier analysis of several hundred of the donors, 250 to 350 Gb of sequence data and 120 million or so unique TCR beta sequences from approximately 180 million T cells were reported. HLA typing included class I and class II loci at four-digit resolution. Alongside the repertoire data, information on donor age, sex, ethnicity and CMV serostatus was compiled. All discovery cohort repertoires had been generated on a single sequencing platform. An earlier analysis of 587 of the donors used high-throughput TCR beta sequencing to judge whether each TCR beta V gene segment behaved as functional or pseudogenic. The study profiled the T cell repertoires of under 700 subjects by immunosequencing and related them to cytomegalovirus serostatus. Of the 300 to 450 genotyped donors, about 80% fell in the genetic ancestry cluster associated with self-reported Caucasian donors. The study aimed to test whether cataloging public T cell receptors could reveal signatures of past pathogen exposure. In the later analysis, no new phenotypic data were used to find candidate immune exposures; instead, reliance was placed on TCR beta sequences and their occurrence across donors. An early release that covered about 600 HLA-typed donors contained about 300 gigabases of sequencing data and 80 million or so unique TCR sequences. A later analysis re-analyzed previously published TCR beta repertoires from 600 to 850 donors and added high-resolution HLA genotyping to study TCR occurrence patterns. Because of strong linkage in the cohort, four or five DR-DQ haplotypes were treated as single units for association and clustering. Among some 410 genotyped donors of the cohort, an average of about 240,000 unique TCR beta nucleotide sequences were sequenced per donor, roughly 20% of them non-productive. Typing coverage differed by locus: A, B, C, DRB1 and DQB1 were typed in about 629-630 donors, DQA1 in about 500, DPA1 in approximately 600, and DPB1 in 472. A separate validation cohort of roughly 110 different subjects was used in addition to the roughly 640-subject first cohort. High-throughput TCR immunosequencing, statistical association of individual TCRs with disease status, and machine learning were combined to predict cytomegalovirus infection status. A later genetic analysis used genome-wide SNP genotypes for about 60% of the roughly 700 donors, treating that subset as a discovery cohort. Overall study outcomes, separate from this receptor: In a later analysis, TCR association rates were found to vary across HLA loci, with the most associated TCRs seen for DRB1 alleles and the fewest for HLA-C alleles. In an earlier analysis of around 600 of the donors, most TCR beta V segments were observed in productive rearrangements about 87% or about 30% of the time, broadly matching IMGT annotations. The sequencing pipeline was judged likely to have produced a cluster of highly shared sequence variants as a technical artifact. In both the original and validation cohorts, the classifier was reported to diagnose cytomegalovirus status with high specificity and sensitivity. When HLA alleles, especially DR and DQ, strongly co-occurred, attributing TCR associations to individual alleles was difficult. Because the 87-base-pair reads could not distinguish some IMGT-functional V segments, including TRBV6-2 and TRBV6-3, those segments were excluded. For the cohort, immune exposure information was limited to CMV serostatus. A few of the identified cytomegalovirus-associated TCR beta chains were confirmed in vitro to be specific for cytomegalovirus antigens. It was suggested by the authors that the approach could potentially be generalized to other disease states and immunological phenotypes. According to a later analysis, most CMV-associated TCR beta chains appeared to be HLA-restricted, and the HLA associations seemed to be driven largely by CMV exposure. In the study, approximately 160 TCR beta chains were listed as associated with cytomegalovirus. In a later genetic analysis, fewer N-insertions in productive TCRs were reported among donors in an Asian-associated ancestry cluster than the approximately 630-donor mean. Only TCR beta chains were sequenced in this cohort, and the absence of alpha or paired-chain data limited detectable features. Linkage disequilibrium might explain the correlated functional status among segregating V segments, but an unknown experimental factor could not be ruled out. Because some donors lacked HLA typing at each locus, the association tests relied only on the typed subset. Because counts were too low, roughly 17 rarely observed V segments, including chromosome 9 orphons, were left out of the earlier analysis of some 640 of the donors. A further reported finding was that TCR beta sequences accurately predicted the HLA-A and HLA-B alleles for most subjects in the first cohort. In a later analysis, HLA-associated TCR beta chains showed more clonal expansion and lower generation probabilities than non-associated chains that were equally common. A later analysis reported that several top co-occurrence clusters appeared linked to parvovirus B19, influenza, CMV and Epstein-Barr virus. Most TCR sequences were seen in very few donors, while some public TCRs were found in many individuals. At a false discovery rate of 0.05, a later analysis linked some 17,000 TCR beta sequences to specific HLA alleles. In a later genetic analysis, a missense DCLRE1C variant was associated with V-gene and J-gene trimming of TCR beta chains, and the association was replicated in an independent cohort. Sequencing depth was assumed to be roughly uniform across donors in the presence/absence analyses, though that assumption may not hold.

Library preparation employed the immunoSEQ multiplex PCR assay. For the multiplex PCR, a mixture combining 60 forward primers for TCR Vbeta segments and 13 reverse primers for TCR Jbeta segments was used. The CDR3 region of rearranged TCR beta genes was amplified from genomic DNA with a multiplex PCR assay. The amplified TCR beta libraries were sequenced on the Illumina HiSeq System as 87-base-pair reads. Processing in the source paper ran as follows. Across the 670 or so repertoires, a later analysis counted approximately 75 million unique TCR beta chains, roughly 11 million of which were shared by at least two donors. Raw reads were error-corrected and collapsed into unique sequences with a nearest-neighbor algorithm that merged closely related sequences to remove PCR and sequencing errors. CDR3 sequences were aligned to IMGT reference sequences to assign V, D and J gene segments. For a sequence to be retained, a match of at least six nucleotides was required to both a V gene segment and a J gene segment. Rearrangements were called productive when the CDR3 lacked stop codons and stayed in frame with V and J; all others were non-productive. CDR3 was defined by IMGT convention, running from the second conserved V-encoded cysteine to the conserved J-encoded phenylalanine. The earlier analysis of approximately 500 of the donors excluded sequences that lacked an unambiguous match to a single V gene segment. An earlier analysis of 450 to 650 of the donors called V segments functional above 56.7% productive rearrangements and segregating when the between-donor standard deviation exceeded 5%. A statistical classification framework was developed to diagnose cytomegalovirus status using the catalog of TCR beta chain sequences. A later analysis assigned V and J genes by comparing TCR nucleotide sequences with IMGT/GENE-DB human TR gene sequences. In a later analysis, CDR3 sequences and most-parsimonious VDJ recombination scenarios were assigned using the TCRdist pipeline. In a later analysis, every TCR beta chain was defined by the combination of its CDR3 amino acid sequence and its V-gene family, and reads without a unique V-gene family were dropped. A later analysis removed over 500 highly shared, low-generation-probability nucleotide sequences to deal with suspected cross-contamination and a sequencing artifact. In a later analysis, a clonal expansion index for each public chain was calculated from normalized within-repertoire ranks of inferred template counts. A later analysis computed generation probabilities with a VDJ recombination model fitted to out-of-frame rearrangements, and checked the results against IGoR. In a later analysis, hypergeometric tests were used to score TCR-TCR, TCR-HLA and TCR-CMV co-occurrence, with a repertoire-size bias correction applied to TCR pairs. A later analysis estimated false discovery rates by permuting HLA or CMV assignments 20 times. In a later analysis, co-occurring TCRs were grouped using DBSCAN, and TCRdist sequence similarity was added for clustering within HLA-allele-positive subsets. Co-occurrence clustering excluded repertoires with fewer than 30,000 or more than 120,000 public chains, plus five with anomalous nucleotide sharing. Not all clones reach the TCRdb copy of this immuneACCESS table, which keeps in-frame sequences only. Checked studies attribute under half of the gap to unresolved V genes and leave the rest unexplained. The V and J calls and the clone size are those of that table, but D and trimming were determined from the DNA. Within this sample are 150,000 to 200,000 clones, with 80% to 85% of them counted one time only. The top ten constitute 1.5% to 2% of the sample.

There are 15 amino acids in the CDR3, from cysteine to phenylalanine inclusive. The DNA shown is the 45-base CDR3, in frame from base 1. Relative to germline, V is missing 5 bases and J is missing 4 bases, with 9 bases of the junction outside any gene match. From the germline V gene (reference sequence), CDR1 is MNHEY and CDR2 is SMNVEV. The cohort consisted of 600 to 750 healthy bone marrow donors. At the time of sampling, every cohort member was nominally healthy, though immune exposures that went unrecorded were likely present. The donor tested CMV seronegative, placing the donor among the 350 or so seronegative members of the cohort. Every donor gave a peripheral blood sample, and the peripheral blood mononuclear cells from that sample were used for TCR beta sequencing. Genomic DNA extraction from the blood cell samples was performed with the Qiagen DNeasy Blood Extraction Kit. This clone came up once. Its antigen has not been determined. No base quality values were provided; no much bigger clone lies one nucleotide off.

Specimen: PBMCs. This sequence was found in a man aged 50-60 years in good health and CMV-seronegative. Recombination joined TRBV27 with TRBJ1-2; 8 of the junction bases match TRBD1. This receptor has the CDR3 CASSVRGQEAYGYTF. In nucleotide form, the sequence is TGTGCCAGCAGTGTCAGGGGGCAGGAGGCCTATGGCTACACCTTC.